This is a list of T cell receptor beta chains from one sample in a study of siplizumab effects on memory and regulatory T cells. The data were produced by immunoSEQ multiplex PCR, yet TCRdb's version contains in-frame clones alone and is incomplete. The sample carries about 82,000 clones, roughly 90% recorded once. Sequencing was done on a sample of Tregs sorted from blood. These receptors originate from a human donor in good health. Each CDR3 is given with its conserved first and last residue. Each record gives: clone size, J gene, V gene, D gene, CDR3 protein, CDR3 DNA. D genes are given only for firm matches. Rows give clone size only sometimes, using once, few, many, or a class for an expanded clone.

NA	TRBJ2-7	TRBV10-3	TRBD1	CAISRNRDRGTYEQYF	TGTGCCATCAGCCGAAACCGGGACAGGGGCACTTACGAGCAGTACTTC
NA	TRBJ1-5	TRBV30	NA	CAWSVQDNQPQHF	TGTGCCTGGAGTGTACAAGACAATCAGCCCCAGCATTTT
NA	TRBJ2-2	TRBV30	TRBD1	CAWSPRGFAGELFF	TGTGCCTGGAGTCCCAGGGGGTTCGCCGGGGAGCTGTTTTTT
few	TRBJ1-1	TRBV19	NA	CASSIVQGNTEAFF	TGTGCCAGTAGTATAGTACAGGGTAACACTGAAGCTTTCTTT
NA	TRBJ2-4	TRBV19	NA	CASSIGQLLAKNIQYF	TGTGCCAGTAGTATTGGACAGCTACTAGCCAAAAACATTCAGTACTTC
NA	TRBJ1-6	TRBV15	NA	CATSVRQATGTPLHF	TGTGCCACCAGCGTCCGACAGGCTACCGGGACACCCCTCCACTTT
once	TRBJ1-2	TRBV11-2	NA	CASSLDSGDYGYTF	TGTGCCAGCAGCTTAGATTCGGGGGACTATGGCTACACCTTC
once	TRBJ2-5	TRBV5-5	TRBD1	CASSLGTGRETQYF	TGTGCCAGCAGCCTAGGGACAGGAAGGGAGACCCAGTACTTC
once	TRBJ2-2	TRBV5-1	TRBD2	CASSLLAGGPHFGELFF	TGCGCCAGCAGCTTGTTAGCGGGGGGCCCCCATTTCGGGGAGCTGTTTTTT
NA	TRBJ2-7	TRBV6-1	NA	CASSEGGRYEQYF	TGTGCCAGCAGTGAAGGGGGCCGCTACGAGCAGTACTTC
few	TRBJ2-4	TRBV2	TRBD2	CASSEGGGALQYF	TGTGCCAGCAGTGAGGGCGGGGGGGCTCTACAGTACTTC
few	TRBJ1-6	TRBV2	TRBD1	CASSGQGKGSPLHF	TGTGCCAGCAGCGGACAGGGGAAGGGTTCACCCCTCCACTTT
NA	TRBJ2-7	TRBV6-6	NA	CASSYSQGRPYEQYF	TGTGCCAGCAGCTACTCGCAGGGCCGCCCCTACGAGCAGTACTTC
NA	TRBJ1-2	TRBV5-1	NA	CASSLGAGYTF	TGCGCCAGCAGCTTGGGGGCTGGCTACACCTTC
NA	TRBJ1-2	TRBV30	NA	CAWSGSVWVYYGYTF	TGTGCCTGGAGTGGGAGTGTTTGGGTGTACTATGGCTACACCTTC
NA	TRBJ2-2	TRBV29-1	NA	CSVGSLDGTGELFF	TGCAGCGTTGGCAGCCTGGATGGCACCGGGGAGCTGTTTTTT
NA	TRBJ2-7	TRBV25-1	NA	CASSRALPYEQYF	TGTGCCAGCAGCCGAGCCCTCCCCTACGAGCAGTACTTC
once	TRBJ2-5	TRBV30	TRBD2	CACTGGLGTQYF	TGTGCCTGTACCGGGGGGTTAGGGACCCAGTACTTC
NA	TRBJ1-1	TRBV5-1	TRBD1	CASSRQGLNTEAFF	TGCGCCAGCAGTAGACAGGGTTTGAACACTGAAGCTTTCTTT
NA	TRBJ2-7	TRBV5-1	NA	CASSSGTNEQYF	TGCGCCAGCAGCAGCGGGACAAACGAGCAGTACTTC
NA	TRBJ1-4	TRBV18	TRBD1	CASSPRRPGQGATNEKLFF	TGTGCCAGCTCACCAAGGAGACCGGGACAGGGTGCAACTAATGAAAAACTGTTTTTT
NA	TRBJ1-5	TRBV6-1	TRBD1	CASSEMVRGHQPQHF	TGTGCCAGCAGTGAAATGGTAAGGGGGCATCAGCCCCAGCATTTT
NA	TRBJ1-1	TRBV7-9	NA	CASSVGRYTEAFF	TGTGCCAGCAGCGTGGGACGGTACACTGAAGCTTTCTTT
NA	TRBJ1-1	TRBV10-2	NA	CATRIDGRSEAFF	TGCGCCACCAGAATCGACGGAAGATCAGAAGCTTTCTTT
NA	TRBJ2-5	TRBV25-1	TRBD2	CASSDSGLAVETQYF	TGTGCCAGCAGTGACTCAGGACTAGCTGTGGAGACCCAGTACTTC
NA	TRBJ2-7	TRBV27	TRBD1	CASSWTGGSEQYF	TGTGCCAGCAGTTGGACAGGGGGCTCCGAGCAGTACTTC